This T cell receptor (beta chain) was observed in a study of regulatory T cells in long-lasting Graves disease. Documented time point: persistent/refractory GD, antithyroid drugs over 5 years with positive TRAb. There was RNA extracted from PBMCs, and the TCR library was made from it. TCR beta libraries were built with iRepertoire HTBI primers and Arm-PCR of CDR3 regions. TCRdb re-called the multiplex PCR reads through MiXCR, storing one row per CDR3 protein. The table has about 310,000 distinct CDR3 sequences, around 21% seen once. The germline gives CDR1 SGHDT, CDR2 YYEEEE. Trimming stripped 0 bases from V and 8 bases from J, with 12 bases between. The length of the CDR3 is 14 residues.

The sample was peripheral blood mononuclear cells (PBMCs), taken when the disease was refractory, from a patient treated with antithyroid drugs. The chain combines TRBV5-6 with TRBJ2-4; tentative D call: TRBD2 (6 bases). The receptor comes from a female donor with Graves disease. This chain's CDR3 is CASSLAIWRDIQYF. The CDR3 DNA follows: TGTGCCAGCAGCTTGGCCATTTGGAGGGACATTCAGTACTTC.